The 9 T cell receptor beta chains below were found in one sample sequenced in a study of blood T cell repertoires in COVID-19. Data came from immunoSEQ multiplex PCR; TCRdb stores just in-frame clones and leaves some out. The sample carries 270,000 or so clones, more than 65% recorded once. Material: peripheral blood. These receptors came from a woman between 18 and 29 years old with acute or convalescent COVID-19.

The CDR3 loop reads CASIGVDYGYTF. CDR3 bases: TGTGCCAGCATCGGAGTAGACTATGGCTACACCTTC. This sequence joins TRBV2 and TRBJ1-2; no definite D call. Germline CDR1 SNHLY, CDR2 FYNNEI. The CDR3 sequence is 12 residues long. Trimming removed 7 bases from V and 3 bases from J, with 9 bases in between.

The chain has TRBV5-1 and TRBJ2-5; weak D call: TRBD1 (6 bases). V lost 4 bases and J lost 2, with 12 bases in between. This CDR3 region has 14 residues. The germline V gene encodes CDR1 SGHRS and CDR2 YFSETQ. The CDR3 bases are TGCGCCAGCAGCCCCTGGACAGCGCAAGAGACCCAGTACTTC. It translates to CASSPWTAQETQYF.

The chain recombines TRBV24-1 with TRBJ2-2, with 9 bases lining up with TRBD1. Germline V gives CDR1 KGHDR, CDR2 SFDVKD. This CDR3 has 18 amino acids. Unmatched junction bases numbered 7, after V lost 3 bases and J lost 0 bases. CDR3: CATSDAPGTGTNTGELFF. The CDR3 DNA is TGTGCCACCAGTGATGCGCCCGGGACAGGGACGAACACCGGGGAGCTGTTTTTT.

This chain links TRBV5-1 with TRBJ1-6; no firm D call. This CDR3 is 15 amino acids long. Germline V lookup: CDR1 SGHRS, CDR2 YFSETQ. V lost 2 bases and J 7 bases, leaving 13 bases between the germline ends. In nucleotides, the CDR3 is TGCGCCAGCAGCTTCGAGGGTACGCGGAATTCACCCCTCCACTTT. This translates into CASSFEGTRNSPLHF.

V and J are TRBV18 and TRBJ2-5, with D unresolved. CDR3 length: 13 residues. The germline gives CDR1 KGHSH, CDR2 LQKENI. Trimming cost V 3 bases and J 2 bases, with 7 bases left between them. The CDR3 here is CASSPGLQETQYF. In DNA, the CDR3 is TGTGCCAGCTCACCGGGCCTACAAGAGACCCAGTACTTC.

This clone was seen a handful of times. J is TRBJ2-7 and V is TRBV25-1; D may be TRBD1 (6 bases). CDR1 is MGHDK and CDR2 is SYGVNS in the germline V gene. This CDR3 comprises 13 residues. Trimming removed 5 bases at V and 2 bases at J, with 10 bases between. The CDR3 DNA reads as TGTGCCAGCAGTAGGGGACACCCCTACGAGCAGTACTTC. Translating gives CASSRGHPYEQYF.

This clone occurred a few times. The chain is built from TRBV28 and TRBJ1-1, with TRBD1 matching 8 bases. Trimming took 3 bases from V and 12 from J; bases not matched to a gene: 15. Germline CDR1 and CDR2: MDHEN and SYDVKM. There are 15 residues in the CDR3. CDR3 protein: CASSFQGPTGQETFF. CDR3 bases: TGTGCCAGCAGTTTCCAGGGCCCCACGGGACAGGAAACTTTCTTT. The variable domain in full, completed from reference TRBV28 and TRBJ1-1, reads DVKVTQSSRYLVKRTGEKVFLECVQDMDHENMFWYRQDPGLGLRLIYFSYDVKMKEKGDIPEGYSVSREKKERFSLILESASTNQTSMYLCASSFQGPTGQETFFGQGTRLTVV.

The rearrangement links TRBV27 to TRBJ2-5; 12 bases map to TRBD2. CDR3 length equals 16 residues. The V gene end was trimmed by 5 bases and the J gene end by 3 bases; junction bases not matched to a gene: 7. The V gene's germline CDR1 is MNHEY and CDR2 SMNVEV (reference sequence). The CDR3 is CASSSRLAGEKETQYF. CDR3 nucleotide sequence: TGTGCCAGCAGTAGTCGACTAGCGGGAGAAAAAGAGACCCAGTACTTC.

The chain recombines TRBV5-6 with TRBJ2-1; 12 bases align to TRBD2. The CDR3 runs 15 residues. Germline CDR1 SGHDT, CDR2 YYEEEE. V lost 7 bases, J lost 3 bases, and 5 bases stayed unmatched. The CDR3: CASEGLAGHYNEQFF. CDR3 DNA sequence: TGTGCCAGCGAAGGACTAGCGGGACACTACAATGAGCAGTTCTTC.